Following are 23 T cell receptor beta chains from one sample sequenced in a study of blood T cells in healthy people across ages. A J-beta primer mix and a sample-barcoded 5' primer were used in a second PCR of about 7 to 12 cycles. TCRdb fed the 5' RACE reads into MiXCR, producing one record per CDR3 protein. The sample has about a million distinct CDR3 sequences, about 53% seen once. Sequencing was performed on blood. These receptors all come from an older woman in good health.

The rearrangement joins TRBV29-1 to TRBJ2-1, with D possibly being TRBD2 (5 bases). The J call could be wrong; TRBJ2-7 is a better fit for the DNA end. The germline V gene has CDR1 SQVTM and CDR2 ANQGSEA. This CDR3 comprises 14 residues. CDR3 bases: TGCTGCCTAACCGGACTGGCGGATTACAATGAGCAGTACTTC. Translated, it gives CCLTGLADYNEQYF.

This clonotype was seen many times. The J gene is TRBJ2-5, the V gene TRBV5-5; weak D call: TRBD1 (6 bases). The ends were cut back, 2 bases at V and 2 bases at J, with 13 bases in the middle. The germline V gene has CDR1 SGHKS and CDR2 YYEKEE (reference sequence). The CDR3 covers 15 residues. DNA of the CDR3: TGTGCCAGCAGCTTCCGGGACACCAAACAAGAGACCCAGTACTTC. This encodes CASSFRDTKQETQYF.

This clonotype was detected only once. The V and J genes are TRBV4-3 and TRBJ2-3, with 10 bases lining up with TRBD2. CDR3 length: 18 residues. Germline V gene sequence: CDR1 LGHNA, CDR2 YSLEER. The V segment lost 0 bases and the J segment 4 bases; nucleotides outside the gene matches: 10. The CDR3 DNA reads TGCGCCAGCAGCCAAGACGCGGCACTAGCGGGATTTGCAGATACGCAGTATTTT. As protein: CASSQDAALAGFADTQYF.

V usage is TRBV2 and J usage is TRBJ1-2; D gene unclear. Germline CDR1 and CDR2: SNHLY and FYNNEI. The CDR3 loop spans 11 amino acids. Trimming left V 9 bases short and J 4 bases short, with 9 bases between. Written as DNA, the CDR3 is TGTGCCAGTCGGTGGAGCTATGGCTACACCTTC. Amino acid sequence: CASRWSYGYTF.

This clonotype was observed a few times. The genes are TRBV4-3 and TRBJ1-1; D is ambiguous. The germline V and J ends were trimmed by 3 bases and 4 bases, with 9 bases remaining between them. Germline V gene sequence: CDR1 LGHNA, CDR2 YSLEER. CDR3 length: 13 amino acids. Written as DNA, the CDR3 is TGCGCCAGCAGCCAGGCCGAATCCACTGAAGCTTTCTTT. It specifies CASSQAESTEAFF.

This clonotype appeared a few times. The genes are TRBV12-3 or TRBV12-4 and TRBJ2-7; tentative D call: TRBD2 (6 bases). The CDR3 loop spans 14 amino acids. V lost 6 bases and J lost 3, with 15 bases in between. CDR3 coding DNA: TGTGCCAGCAGCGACCCGGGGGTTCACTACGAGCAGTACTTC. Translated: CASSDPGVHYEQYF.

This clonotype came up a few times. V gene TRBV5-1 combines with J gene TRBJ2-7; TRBD2 is a possible D gene (5 bases). The V end was cut by 2 bases, the J end by 0 bases, with 12 bases between. The CDR3 has 15 residues. In germline, CDR1 is SGHRS, CDR2 YFSETQ. The CDR3 coding sequence is TGCGCCAGCAGCTTAAATAGCGTAAGCTCCTACGAGCAGTACTTC. This encodes CASSLNSVSSYEQYF.

The chain couples TRBV18 to TRBJ2-7, with a possible D match to TRBD1 (5 bases). The V and J ends lost 3 bases and 0 bases respectively, with 12 bases between them. The CDR3 contains 15 residues. CDR1 and CDR2 from the germline V gene are KGHSH and LQKENI. CDR3 bases: TGTGCCAGCTCACCTCGGACAACGGCCTCCTACGAGCAGTACTTC. This sequence encodes CASSPRTTASYEQYF.

The chain joins TRBV24-1 to TRBJ2-7, with D uncertain. This CDR3 contains 12 residues. CDR1 KGHDR and CDR2 SFDVKD come from the germline V gene. Trimming pared 9 bases from V and 3 bases from J, leaving 11 bases between. Written as DNA, the CDR3 is TGTGCCACCCTCTCAGAAATCTACGAGCAGTACTTC. Translation gives CATLSEIYEQYF.

This clonotype has just a few counts. This chain uses TRBV20-1 with TRBJ2-5; TRBD2 agrees at 8 bases. Germline-derived CDR1 and CDR2 are DFQATT and SNEGSKA (reference sequence). The CDR3 sequence is 12 residues long. Trimming removed 4 bases from V and 8 bases from J; junction bases left unmatched: 6. CDR3 residues: CSAKTSGATQYF. The DNA for the CDR3 is TGCAGTGCTAAAACTAGCGGCGCAACCCAGTACTTC.

The chain couples TRBV4-2 to TRBJ1-4; no definite D call. The V gene's germline CDR1 is LGHNA and CDR2 YNFKEQ. The V end was cut by 0 bases, the J end by 8 bases, with 16 bases between. This CDR3 region has 16 residues. This CDR3 is CASSQDRAAWSEKLFF. CDR3 DNA sequence: TGTGCCAGCAGCCAAGATCGGGCAGCCTGGAGCGAAAAACTGTTTTTT.

This clonotype was seen more than once but under ten times. The rearrangement links TRBV28 to TRBJ1-1; D unresolved. CDR1 and CDR2 from the germline V gene are MDHEN and SYDVKM. Trimming cost V 9 bases and J 0 bases, with 8 bases left between them. The CDR3 extends over 12 amino acids. In DNA form, the CDR3 reads TGTGCCAGTGGCGGAATGAACACTGAAGCTTTCTTT. It yields the protein CASGGMNTEAFF.

The chain carries TRBV2 and TRBJ1-1; D is uncertain. Looked up from germline, CDR1 is SNHLY and CDR2 is FYNNEI. V was shortened by 2 bases and J by 0 bases, with 19 bases between the two germline ends. The CDR3 length is 18 residues. DNA for the CDR3: TGTGCCAGCAGTGAACCCGCGGGTGGTTGGGCCATGAACACTGAAGCTTTCTTT. Protein product: CASSEPAGGWAMNTEAFF.

This clonotype was seen only a few times. The genes are TRBV4-3 and TRBJ2-7, with 7 bases identical to TRBD2. The better agreement between TRBJ2-4 and the DNA end casts doubt on the J call. The CDR3 totals 15 residues. CDR1 is LGHNA and CDR2 is YSLEER in the germline V gene. For the CDR3, the DNA is TGCGCCAGCAGCCAAGAGCGCGGGAGTATTTACATTCAGTACTTC. Translation gives CASSQERGSIYIQYF.

This clonotype has only a few counts. The genes are TRBV20-1 and TRBJ2-5; D uncertain. The V gene's germline CDR1 is DFQATT and CDR2 SNEGSKA (reference sequence). The CDR3 covers 12 residues. Trimming took 6 bases from V and 1 from J, leaving 9 bases between them. DNA for the CDR3: TGCAGTGCGCGCGTGGGCCAAGAGACCCAGTACTTC. Translating it yields CSARVGQETQYF.

This clonotype was found a few times. The V and J genes are TRBV5-1 and TRBJ1-2, with D perhaps TRBD1 (5 bases). This CDR3 contains 14 residues. In germline, CDR1 is SGHRS, CDR2 YFSETQ. With 0 bases removed from V and 7 bases from J, the gap between germline ends came to 13 bases. CDR3 sequence reads: CASSLDEGISGYTF. CDR3 nucleotide sequence: TGCGCCAGCAGCTTGGATGAGGGGATCAGTGGCTACACCTTC.

The chain is built from TRBV20-1 and TRBJ2-5, with D unclear. V lost 2 bases and J lost 5, with 18 bases in between. CDR3 length equals 15 residues. Germline V CDR1 and CDR2: DFQATT, SNEGSKA (reference sequence). For the CDR3, the DNA is TGCAGTGCTAGAATTCCTACAGCCCTCGGGGAGACCCAGTACTTC. Its translation is CSARIPTALGETQYF.

V is TRBV6-2 or TRBV6-3 and J is TRBJ1-2; TRBD1 matches at 11 bases. The germline gives CDR1 MNHEY, CDR2 SVGEGT. V lost 2 bases, J lost 4 bases, and 15 bases stayed unmatched. This CDR3 spans 19 amino acids. The CDR3 nucleotides are TGTGCCAGCAGTTACCCGAGGACAGGGGGCGCATCGCGTTTCTATGGCTACACCTTC. It translates to CASSYPRTGGASRFYGYTF.

The sample holds a few counts of this clonotype. The chain links TRBV9 to TRBJ1-1; no reliable D call. V shed 3 bases and J shed 3 bases, with 9 bases lying between them. The CDR3 length is 13 residues. Looked up from germline, CDR1 is SGDLS and CDR2 is YYNGEE. The CDR3 DNA sequence: TGTGCCAGCAGCGCGACACCGTACACTGAAGCTTTCTTT. The encoded protein is CASSATPYTEAFF.

Regarding this clonotype: The junction and the germline gene differ at one end; a read error may be behind it. The chain uses TRBV12-3 or TRBV12-4 and TRBJ2-3, with D possibly matching TRBD2 (7 bases). The CDR3 contains 14 residues. CDR3 in amino acids: CASIFRGGGDAQYF. As DNA, the CDR3 is TGTGCCAGCATTTTTAGGGGGGGCGGAGATGCGCAGTATTTT.

This clonotype was observed many times. DNA for the CDR3: TGCAGCGTTGCGAACCAGGGGGACTACGAGCAGTACTTC. The encoded protein is CSVANQGDYEQYF. V usage is TRBV29-1 and J usage is TRBJ2-7; 7 positions match TRBD1. CDR1 is SQVTM, CDR2 ANQGSEA, per germline. Trimming cost V 4 bases and J 3 bases; bases outside gene matches: 6. The CDR3 length is 13 residues.

This clonotype was seen more than once but under ten times. This rearrangement joins TRBV29-1 to TRBJ2-7, with D maybe TRBD2 (6 bases). Germline V gives CDR1 SQVTM, CDR2 ANQGSEA. Trimming cost V 5 bases and J 3 bases, with 17 bases left between them. This CDR3 has 14 residues. CDR3 region: CSVYPGDSGYEQYF. The CDR3 DNA reads as TGCAGCGTTTATCCTGGGGATAGCGGCTACGAGCAGTACTTC.

V gene TRBV29-1 combines with J gene TRBJ2-2; tentative D call: TRBD2 (6 bases). The V and J ends lost 3 bases and 1 base respectively, with 9 bases between them. Germline-derived CDR1 and CDR2 are SQVTM and ANQGSEA. The CDR3 is made up of 14 amino acids. The CDR3 DNA reads as TGCAGCGTTGAGGCGGGACTGAACACCGGGGAGCTGTTTTTT. This sequence encodes CSVEAGLNTGELFF.